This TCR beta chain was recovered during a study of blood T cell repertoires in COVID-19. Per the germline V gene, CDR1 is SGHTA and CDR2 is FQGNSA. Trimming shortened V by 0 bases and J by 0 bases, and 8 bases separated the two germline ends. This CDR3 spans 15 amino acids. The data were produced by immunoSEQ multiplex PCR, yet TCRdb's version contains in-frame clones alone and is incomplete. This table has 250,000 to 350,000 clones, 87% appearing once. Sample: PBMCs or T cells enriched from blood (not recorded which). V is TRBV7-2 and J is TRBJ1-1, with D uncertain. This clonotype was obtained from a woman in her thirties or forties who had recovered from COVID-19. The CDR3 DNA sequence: TGTGCCAGCAGCTTAGCTACTTATTTGAACACTGAAGCTTTCTTT. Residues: CASSLATYLNTEAFF.